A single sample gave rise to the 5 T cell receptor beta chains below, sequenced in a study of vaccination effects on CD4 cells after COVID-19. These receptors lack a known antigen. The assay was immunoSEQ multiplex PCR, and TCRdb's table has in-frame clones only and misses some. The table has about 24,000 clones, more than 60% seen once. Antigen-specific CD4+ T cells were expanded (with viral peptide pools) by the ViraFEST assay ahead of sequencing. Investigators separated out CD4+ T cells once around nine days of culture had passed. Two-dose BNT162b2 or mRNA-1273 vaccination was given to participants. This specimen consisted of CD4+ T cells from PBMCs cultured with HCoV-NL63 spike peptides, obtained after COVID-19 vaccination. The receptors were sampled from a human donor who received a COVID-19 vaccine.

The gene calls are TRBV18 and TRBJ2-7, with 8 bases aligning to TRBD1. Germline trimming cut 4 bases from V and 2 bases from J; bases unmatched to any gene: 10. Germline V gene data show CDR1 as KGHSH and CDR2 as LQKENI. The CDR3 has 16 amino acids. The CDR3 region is CASSLNKRTGPYEQYF. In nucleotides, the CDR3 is TGTGCCAGCTCACTAAACAAGCGGACAGGGCCCTACGAGCAGTACTTC.

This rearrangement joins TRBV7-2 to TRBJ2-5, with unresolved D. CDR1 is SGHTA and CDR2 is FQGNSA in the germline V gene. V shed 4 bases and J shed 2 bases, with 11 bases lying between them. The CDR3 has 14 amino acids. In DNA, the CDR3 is TGTGCCAGCAGCTCTCGGACCGAACAAGAGACCCAGTACTTC. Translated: CASSSRTEQETQYF.

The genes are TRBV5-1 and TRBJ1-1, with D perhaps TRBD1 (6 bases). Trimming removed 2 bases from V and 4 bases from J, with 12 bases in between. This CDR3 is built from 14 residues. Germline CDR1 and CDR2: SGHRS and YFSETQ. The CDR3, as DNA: TGCGCCAGCAGCTTCGGGGGCGAGGGCACTGAAGCTTTCTTT. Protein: CASSFGGEGTEAFF.

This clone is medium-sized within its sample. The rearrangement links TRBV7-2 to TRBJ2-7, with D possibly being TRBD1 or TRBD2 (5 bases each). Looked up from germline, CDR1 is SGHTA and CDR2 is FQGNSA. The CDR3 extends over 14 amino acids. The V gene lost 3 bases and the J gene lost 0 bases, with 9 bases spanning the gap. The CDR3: CASSFLGDSYEQYF. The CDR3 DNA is TGTGCCAGCAGCTTTCTGGGGGACTCCTACGAGCAGTACTTC.

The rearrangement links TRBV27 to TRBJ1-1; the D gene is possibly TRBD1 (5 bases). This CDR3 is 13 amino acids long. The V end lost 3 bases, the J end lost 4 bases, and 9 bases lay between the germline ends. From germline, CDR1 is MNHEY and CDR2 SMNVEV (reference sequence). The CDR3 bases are TGTGCCAGCAGTTTTCAGGGCGGCACTGAAGCTTTCTTT. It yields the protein CASSFQGGTEAFF.